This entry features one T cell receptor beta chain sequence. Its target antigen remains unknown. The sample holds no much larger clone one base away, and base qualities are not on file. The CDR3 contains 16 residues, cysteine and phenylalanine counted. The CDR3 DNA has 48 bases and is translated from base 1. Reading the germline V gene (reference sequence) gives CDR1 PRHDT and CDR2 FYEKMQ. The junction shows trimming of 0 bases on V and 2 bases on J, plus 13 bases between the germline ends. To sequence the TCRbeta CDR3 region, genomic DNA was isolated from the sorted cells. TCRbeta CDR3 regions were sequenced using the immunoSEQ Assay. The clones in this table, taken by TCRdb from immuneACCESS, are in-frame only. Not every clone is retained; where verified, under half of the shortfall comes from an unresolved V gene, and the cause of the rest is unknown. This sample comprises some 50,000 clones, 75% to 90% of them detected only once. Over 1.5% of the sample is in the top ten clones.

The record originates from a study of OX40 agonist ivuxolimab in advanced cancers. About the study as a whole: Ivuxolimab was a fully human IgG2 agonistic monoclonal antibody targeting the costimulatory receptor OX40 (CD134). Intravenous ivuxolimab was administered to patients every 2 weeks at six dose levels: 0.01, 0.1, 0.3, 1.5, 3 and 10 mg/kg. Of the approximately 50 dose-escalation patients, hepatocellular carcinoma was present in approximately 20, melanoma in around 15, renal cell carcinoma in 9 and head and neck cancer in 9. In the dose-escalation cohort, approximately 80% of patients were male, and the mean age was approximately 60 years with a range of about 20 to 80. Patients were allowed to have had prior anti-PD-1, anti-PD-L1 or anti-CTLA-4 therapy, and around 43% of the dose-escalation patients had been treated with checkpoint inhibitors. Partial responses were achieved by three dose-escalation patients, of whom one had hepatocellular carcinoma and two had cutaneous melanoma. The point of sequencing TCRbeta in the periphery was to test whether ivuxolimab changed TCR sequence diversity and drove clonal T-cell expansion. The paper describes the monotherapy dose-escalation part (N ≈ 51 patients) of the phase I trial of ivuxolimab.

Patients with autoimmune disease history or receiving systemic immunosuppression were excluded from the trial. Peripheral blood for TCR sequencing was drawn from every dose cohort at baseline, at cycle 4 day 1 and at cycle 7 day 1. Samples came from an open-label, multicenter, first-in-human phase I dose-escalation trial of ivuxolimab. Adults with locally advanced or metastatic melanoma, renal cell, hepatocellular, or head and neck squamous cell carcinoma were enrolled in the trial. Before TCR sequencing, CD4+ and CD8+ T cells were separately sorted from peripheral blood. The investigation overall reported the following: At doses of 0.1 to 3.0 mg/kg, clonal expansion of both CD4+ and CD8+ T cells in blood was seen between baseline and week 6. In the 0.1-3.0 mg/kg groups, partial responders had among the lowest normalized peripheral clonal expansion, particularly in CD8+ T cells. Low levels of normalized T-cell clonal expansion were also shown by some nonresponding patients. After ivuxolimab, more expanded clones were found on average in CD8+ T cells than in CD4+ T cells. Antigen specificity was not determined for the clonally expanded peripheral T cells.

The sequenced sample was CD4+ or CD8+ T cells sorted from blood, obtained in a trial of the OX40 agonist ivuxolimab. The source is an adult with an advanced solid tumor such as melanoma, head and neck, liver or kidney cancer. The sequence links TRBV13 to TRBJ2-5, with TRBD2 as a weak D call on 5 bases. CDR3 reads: CASSLGSRGSQETQYF. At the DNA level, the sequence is TGTGCCAGCAGCTTAGGCTCCCGGGGAAGTCAAGAGACCCAGTACTTC.